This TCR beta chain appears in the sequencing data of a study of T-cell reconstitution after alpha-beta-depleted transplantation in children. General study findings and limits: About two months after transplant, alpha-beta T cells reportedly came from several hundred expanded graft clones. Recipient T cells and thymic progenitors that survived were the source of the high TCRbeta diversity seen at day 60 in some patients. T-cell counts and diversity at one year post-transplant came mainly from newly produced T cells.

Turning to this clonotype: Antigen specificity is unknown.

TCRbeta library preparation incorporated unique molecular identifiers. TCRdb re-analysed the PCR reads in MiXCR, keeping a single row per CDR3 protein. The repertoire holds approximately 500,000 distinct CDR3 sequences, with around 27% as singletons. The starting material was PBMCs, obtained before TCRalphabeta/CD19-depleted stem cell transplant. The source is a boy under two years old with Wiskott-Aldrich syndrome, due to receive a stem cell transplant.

The CDR3 bases are TGTGCCAGCAGTGGGACAGGAGAGGGGGAAAAACTGTTTTTT. It specifies CASSGTGEGEKLFF. V and J are TRBV27 and TRBJ1-4; 8 bases fit TRBD1. This CDR3 comprises 14 residues. Germline values: CDR1 MNHEY, CDR2 SMNVEV (reference sequence). J was trimmed by 8 bases and V by 5 bases; bases with no gene match: 7. The full variable domain, its missing parts supplied by reference TRBV27 and TRBJ1-4, is EAQVTQNPRYLITVTGKKLTVTCSQNMNHEYMSWYRQDPGLGLRQIYYSMNVEVTDKGDVPEGYKVSRKEKRNFPLILESPSPNQTSLYFCASSGTGEGEKLFFGSGTQLSVL.